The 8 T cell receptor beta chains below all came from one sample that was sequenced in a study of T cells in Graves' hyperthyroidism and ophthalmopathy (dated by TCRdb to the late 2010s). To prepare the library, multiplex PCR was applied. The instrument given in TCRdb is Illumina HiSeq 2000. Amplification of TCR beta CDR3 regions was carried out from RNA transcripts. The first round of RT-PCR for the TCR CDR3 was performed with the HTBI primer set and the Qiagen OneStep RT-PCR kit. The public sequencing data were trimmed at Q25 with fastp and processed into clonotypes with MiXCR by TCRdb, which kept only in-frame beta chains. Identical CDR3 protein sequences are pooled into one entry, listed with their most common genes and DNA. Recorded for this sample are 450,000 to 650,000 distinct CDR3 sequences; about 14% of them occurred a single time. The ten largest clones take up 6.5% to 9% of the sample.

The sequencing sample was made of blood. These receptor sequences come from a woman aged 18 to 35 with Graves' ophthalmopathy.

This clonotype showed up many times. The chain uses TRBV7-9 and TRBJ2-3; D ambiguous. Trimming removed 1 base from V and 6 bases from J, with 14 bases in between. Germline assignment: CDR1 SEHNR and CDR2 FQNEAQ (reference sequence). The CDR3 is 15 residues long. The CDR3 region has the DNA TGTGCCAGCAGCTTAGGGGCGGATCGTAGGGATACGCAGTATTTT. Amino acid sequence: CASSLGADRRDTQYF.

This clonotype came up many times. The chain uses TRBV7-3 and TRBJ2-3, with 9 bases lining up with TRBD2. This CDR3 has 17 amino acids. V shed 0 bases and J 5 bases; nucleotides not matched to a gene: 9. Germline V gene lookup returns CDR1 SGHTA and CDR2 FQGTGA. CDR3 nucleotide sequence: TGTGCCAGCAGCTTAACGCCTAGCGGGACACAAGGAGATACGCAGTATTTT. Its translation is CASSLTPSGTQGDTQYF.

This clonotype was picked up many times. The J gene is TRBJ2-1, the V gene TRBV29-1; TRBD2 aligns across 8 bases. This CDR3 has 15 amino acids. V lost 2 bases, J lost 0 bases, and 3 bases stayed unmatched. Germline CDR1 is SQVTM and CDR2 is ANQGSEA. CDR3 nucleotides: TGCAGCGTTGAAAAGGGGACTAGCTCCTACAATGAGCAGTTCTTC. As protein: CSVEKGTSSYNEQFF.

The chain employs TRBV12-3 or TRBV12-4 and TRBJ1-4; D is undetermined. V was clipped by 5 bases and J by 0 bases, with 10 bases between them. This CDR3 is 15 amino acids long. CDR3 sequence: CASSQWSATNEKLFF. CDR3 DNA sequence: TGTGCCAGCAGTCAGTGGTCAGCAACTAATGAAAAACTGTTTTTT.

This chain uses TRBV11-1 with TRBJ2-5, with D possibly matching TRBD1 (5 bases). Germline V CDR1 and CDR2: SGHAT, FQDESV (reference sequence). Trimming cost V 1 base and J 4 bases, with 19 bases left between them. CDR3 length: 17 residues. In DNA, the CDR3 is TGTGCCAGCAGCTTAGGTCGTCAGGGAACCCCTTCAGAGACCCAGTACTTC. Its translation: CASSLGRQGTPSETQYF.

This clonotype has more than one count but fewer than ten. CDR3 in amino acids: CASSPWAGTTDTQYF. The CDR3 region has the DNA TGTGCCAGCAGCCCATGGGCGGGGACGACAGATACGCAGTATTTT. The rearrangement uses TRBV27 and TRBJ2-3; perhaps TRBD2 as D (6 bases). V was cut by 6 bases and J by 3 bases, with 16 bases left in between. CDR3 size: 15 residues. Germline V gives CDR1 MNHEY, CDR2 SMNVEV (reference sequence).

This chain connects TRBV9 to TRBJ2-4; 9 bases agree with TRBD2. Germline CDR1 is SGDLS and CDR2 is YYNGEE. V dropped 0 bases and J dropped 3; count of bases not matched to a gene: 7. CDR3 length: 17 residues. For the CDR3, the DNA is TGTGCCAGCAGCGTAGAGGCGGGGGGGAGGATCAAAAACATTCAGTACTTC. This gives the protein CASSVEAGGRIKNIQYF.

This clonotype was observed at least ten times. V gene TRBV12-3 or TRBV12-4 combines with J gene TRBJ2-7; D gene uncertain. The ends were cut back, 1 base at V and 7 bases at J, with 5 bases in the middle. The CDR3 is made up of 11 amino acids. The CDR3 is CASSLGVEQYF. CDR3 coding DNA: TGTGCCAGCAGTTTAGGCGTGGAGCAGTACTTC.